The clone carrying this T cell receptor (beta chain) appeared many times. MiXCR was run by TCRdb on the PCR reads, yielding one entry per CDR3 protein. Of hundreds of thousands of distinct CDR3 sequences listed, around 20% are singletons. This entry belongs to a study of molecular identifiers for immune sequencing clone quantification. V shed 0 bases and J shed 6 bases, with 14 bases lying between them. CDR3 length equals 15 residues. Germline CDR1 is SGHRS and CDR2 is YFSETQ. The source of this sequence is a human donor in good health. Some libraries in this study had Jurkat cell RNA spiked in. The sequenced sample was naive CD8+ T cells from blood, with Jurkat cell RNA spiked in. The subset is: FACS-sorted CD8+CD4-CCR7+CD45RA+ naive T cells. The V gene is TRBV5-1, the J gene TRBJ2-3, with a possible D match to TRBD2 (5 bases). CDR3 DNA: TGCGCCAGCAGCTTGGCCGGGCTGGAGGCGGATACGCAGTATTTT. This gives the protein CASSLAGLEADTQYF.